This TCR beta chain was obtained from a study of T cell responses to AZD1222 COVID-19 vaccine. Turning to the study itself: The analysis combined second doses at about 4 or about 12 weeks. Study-level results: Unmutated variant regions reportedly attract nearly half of all spike-specific TCRs. Only a handful of AZD1222 recipients, more than 5 in all, had baseline seropositivity. Mapped onto spike, vaccine-associated CD4 TCRs spanned it and were dominant at 160-218 and 743-854.

CDR1 GTSNPN and CDR2 SVGIG come from the germline V gene (reference sequence). CDR3 length: 14 residues. The V and J ends lost 7 bases and 9 bases respectively, with 22 bases between them. This clone was observed a few times. The antigen is undetermined. The data were produced by immunoSEQ multiplex PCR, yet TCRdb's version contains in-frame clones alone and is incomplete. The table records 150,000 to 200,000 clones, around 90% of them present only once. The material was peripheral blood, obtained on day 0 of AZD1222 vaccination. The genes are TRBV30 and TRBJ2-1, with a tentative D call TRBD2 (5 bases). The TCR sequence derives from an adult in good health. CDR3 DNA sequence: TGTGCCTCCACTCGGACCGGGATTGAGGGTGAGCAGTTCTTC. This translates into CASTRTGIEGEQFF.